This paragraph covers one TCR beta chain sequence. This sample stems from a study of blood T cell repertoires in COVID-19. Study-wide context: From the United States, Italy and Spain came samples of acute and convalescent COVID-19.

The authors' processing: Amplifying reference gene primers gave estimates of nucleated cell counts. Repertoires were generated with immunoSEQ multiplex PCR, while TCRdb's copy carries only in-frame clones and drops some. The DNA was the basis for D and trimming; V, J and clone size are from that table. This repertoire shows roughly 400,000 clones, around 90% found once; its top ten account for 0.6%. CDR3 size: 15 residues. Germline CDR1 SNHLY, CDR2 FYNNEI. After removal of 0 bases from V and 6 bases from J, the junction contained 4 bases not matched to a gene. Donors of Cohort 3 who recovered were those that had two negative PCRs, clearance, or symptom resolution.

The gene calls are TRBV2 and TRBJ2-2, with 7 bases fitting TRBD1. Sequenced input: PBMCs or T cells enriched from blood (not recorded which). The origin of this receptor is a man between 18 and 35 years old who had recovered from COVID-19. The CDR3 sequence: CASSEAGTVAGELFF. The DNA of the CDR3 is TGTGCCAGCAGTGAAGCGGGGACAGTCGCCGGGGAGCTGTTTTTT.